This entry lists 5 T cell receptor beta chains sequenced from one sample in a study of tumor-infiltrating lymphocytes in primary liver carcinoma. Bulk tissue was left unsorted, and RNA and DNA were co-extracted from roughly 20-30 mg of it. Using a constant-region primer together with ProtoScript II reverse transcriptase, TCR beta cDNA was made from about 500 ng of total RNA. Slightly modified ARM-PCR served as the procedure for the TCR beta libraries. These libraries came from three rounds of nested multiplex PCR. It was with TRBV1-TRBV30 forward primers and a C-beta reverse primer that the first two PCR rounds were run, at around 11 cycles each. TCRdb re-called the multiplex PCR reads through MiXCR, storing one row per CDR3 protein. The table records over 95,000 distinct CDR3 sequences, 55% to 75% of them present only once. What was sequenced was liver tumor tissue from sampling region 5. Subset described: tumor region T5, tumor centre. The receptors here all came from a woman in her sixties or seventies with primary liver carcinoma and hepatitis B virus infection.

The V and J genes are TRBV29-1 and TRBJ2-4; possible D gene TRBD1, 7 bases. Germline loops: CDR1 SQVTM, CDR2 ANQGSEA. The CDR3 runs to 12 residues. CDR3 nucleotides: TGCACCATTGGGACAGCGCGGGGCAGTCAGTACTTC. This translates into CTIGTARGSQYF.

Comment on this clonotype: Germline and junction disagree at one end, which may indicate a read error. The chain combines TRBV5-4 with TRBJ2-3; D call uncertain. Germline V CDR1 and CDR2: SGHNT, YYREEE (reference sequence). CDR3 size: 13 residues. The CDR3 DNA is TGTGCCAGCAGCACCCCGACCGTCGATACGCAGTACTTT. This translates into CASSTPTVDTQYF.

V gene TRBV11-1 combines with J gene TRBJ2-5; unclear D gene. This CDR3 comprises 16 residues. CDR1 is SGHAT, CDR2 FQDESV, per germline (reference sequence). CDR3 sequence: CVSILGLDASLETQYF. The CDR3, as DNA: TGTGTCAGTATCTTAGGATTGGACGCCTCACTAGAGACCCAGTACTTC.

At least ten counts were recorded for this clonotype. The rearrangement uses TRBV6-5 and TRBJ2-7, with 8 bases aligning to TRBD2. V was clipped by 0 bases and J by 4 bases; unmatched bases: 5. Per germline, CDR1 MNHEY and CDR2 SVGAGI. This CDR3 spans 15 amino acids. The CDR3 sequence: CASSYSTSGTYEQYF. In nucleotides, the CDR3 is TGTGCCAGCAGTTACTCTACTAGCGGTACATACGAGCAGTACTTC.

V is TRBV4-2 and J is TRBJ1-2; a possible D gene is TRBD1 (5 bases). The germline CDR1 and CDR2 sequences are LGHNA and YNFKEQ. The CDR3 sequence is 15 residues long. V dropped 1 base and J dropped 10 bases, with 19 bases sitting between them. The CDR3 region is CASSQGETANCDYTF. The CDR3 DNA reads TGTGCCAGCAGCCAAGGAGAGACAGCCAACTGTGACTACACCTTC.